This record concerns one T cell receptor (beta chain) sequence. Its specificity is unknown. The data derive from a study of graft-versus-host responses after intestinal transplantation. Study-wide background: Recipients had multivisceral, liver-intestinal, or isolated intestinal transplants. Tacrolimus and steroids were given for around 3 years to all recipients after anti-thymocyte globulin induction. General study results and limits: There were GvH clones found in recipient marrow, and some of them appeared first in ileum or blood.

Clones were read by immunoSEQ multiplex PCR, and TCRdb kept only the in-frame ones, dropping some. The sample lists around 100,000 clones, about 90% seen once, with roughly 0.97% in the top ten. The CDR3 consists of 14 residues. Trimming removed 5 bases from V and 0 bases from J, with 7 bases in between. The germline gives CDR1 MRHNA, CDR2 SNTAGT. This receptor was identified in a human donor who was the organ donor for an intestinal transplant. The source was unstimulated CD4+ T cells sorted from spleen or lymph node cells, collected before transplant. This chain uses TRBV6-4 with TRBJ2-2; D not resolved. The CDR3 nucleotides read TGTGCCAGCAGTCGATCCGCGAACACCGGGGAGCTGTTTTTT. Its protein product is CASSRSANTGELFF.